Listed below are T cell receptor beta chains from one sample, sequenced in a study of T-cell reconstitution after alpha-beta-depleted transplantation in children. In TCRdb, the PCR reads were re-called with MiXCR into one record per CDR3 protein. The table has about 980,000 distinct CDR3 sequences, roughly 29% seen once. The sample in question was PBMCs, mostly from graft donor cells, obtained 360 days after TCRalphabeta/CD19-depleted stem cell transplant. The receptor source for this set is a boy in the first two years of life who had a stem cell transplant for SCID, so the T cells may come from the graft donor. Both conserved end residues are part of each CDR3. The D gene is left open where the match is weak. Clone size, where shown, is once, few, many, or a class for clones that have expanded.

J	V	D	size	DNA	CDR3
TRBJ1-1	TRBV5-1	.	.	TGCGCCAGCAGACAACTTCAGGGCCTTCTCACTGAAGCTTTCTTT	CASRQLQGLLTEAFF
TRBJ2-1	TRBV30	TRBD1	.	TGTGCCTGGAGTGCGGGACAGGGTGGGCAGTTCTTC	CAWSAGQGGQFF
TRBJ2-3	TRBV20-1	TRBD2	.	TGCAGTGCTGGGGAGGGGCTAGCGGGGAGCACAGATACGCAGTATTTT	CSAGEGLAGSTDTQYF
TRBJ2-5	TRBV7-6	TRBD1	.	TGTGCCAGCAGCCGCCGGGACAGGGCGGAGACCCAGTACTTC	CASSRRDRAETQYF
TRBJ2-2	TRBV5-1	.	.	TGCGCCAGCAGCTTGAGGCGGGCAGACTCCGCTATCGGGGAGCTGTTTTTT	CASSLRRADSAIGELFF
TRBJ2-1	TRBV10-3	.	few	TGTGCCATCAGTGAGGGGTATGAGCAGTTCTTC	CAISEGYEQFF
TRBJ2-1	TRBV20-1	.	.	TGCAGTGCTCGGGACTCCTGGGGTGAGCAGTTCTTC	CSARDSWGEQFF
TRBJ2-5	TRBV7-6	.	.	TGTGCCAGCAGCCCCCATGGGGGGACGCCAATCCTGGAGACCCAGTACTTC	CASSPHGGTPILETQYF
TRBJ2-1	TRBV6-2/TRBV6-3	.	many	TGTGCCAGCAGTCAACAAAATGAGCAGTTCTTC	CASSQQNEQFF
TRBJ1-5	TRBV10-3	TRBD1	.	TGTGCCTCGACAACAGGACAGGGGGAGGCTCTTCAGCCCCAGCATTTT	CASTTGQGEALQPQHF
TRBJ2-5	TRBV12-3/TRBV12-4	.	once	TGTGCCAGCAGTTTAGCGGGAGGGACAGGAACTTTCCAAGAGACCCAGTACTTC	CASSLAGGTGTFQETQYF
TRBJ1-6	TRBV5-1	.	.	TGCGCCAGCAGCTACCGAGAGGGCTGGTATAATTCACCCCTCCACTTT	CASSYREGWYNSPLHF
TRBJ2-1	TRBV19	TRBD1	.	TGTGCCAGTAGTATAGGGGGACAGGCTTACAATGAGCAGTTCTTC	CASSIGGQAYNEQFF
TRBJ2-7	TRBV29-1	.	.	TGCAGCGTGTCAGACGGCTACGAGCAGTACTTC	CSVSDGYEQYF
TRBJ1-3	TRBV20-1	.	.	TGCAGTGCGCCTGATAAAAACTCTGGAAACACCATATATTTT	CSAPDKNSGNTIYF
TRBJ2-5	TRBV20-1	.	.	TGCAGTGCTACGGGACCCCAAGAGACCCAGTACTTC	CSATGPQETQYF
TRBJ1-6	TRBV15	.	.	TGTGCCACCAGCAGAGAGTTAACGAATTCACCCCTCCACTTT	CATSRELTNSPLHF
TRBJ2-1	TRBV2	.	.	TGTGCCAGCAGCGGGCAGAGGACGGGGAATGAGCAGTTCTTC	CASSGQRTGNEQFF
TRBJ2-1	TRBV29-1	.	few	TGCAGCGTTGTGCAGTTTCGTGGAACTGAGCAGTTCTTC	CSVVQFRGTEQFF
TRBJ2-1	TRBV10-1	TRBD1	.	TGCGCCAGCAGTGGACAGGGCTTCAATGAGCAGTTCTTC	CASSGQGFNEQFF
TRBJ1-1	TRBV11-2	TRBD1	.	TGTGCCAGCAGCTTACTAGGGACAGGGAGAACTGAAGCTTTCTTT	CASSLLGTGRTEAFF
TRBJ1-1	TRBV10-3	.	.	TGTGCCATCAGTGAGTTCGGCAACACTGAAGCTTTCTTT	CAISEFGNTEAFF
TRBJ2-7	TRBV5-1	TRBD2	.	TGCGCCAGCAGCTTAGCGGGGATTGGCGAGCAGTACTTC	CASSLAGIGEQYF
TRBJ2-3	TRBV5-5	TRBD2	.	TGTGCCAGCAGAATCCCACTACTAGCGGGGACAGATACGCAGTATTTT	CASRIPLLAGTDTQYF
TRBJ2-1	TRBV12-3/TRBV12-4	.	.	TGTGCCAGCAGTCCACTACAGGCTAGCCTTTACAATGAGCAATTCTTC	CASSPLQASLYNEQFF
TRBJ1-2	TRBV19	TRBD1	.	TGTGCCAGTAGTGGTTCTGGGACAGGGAACTATGGCTACACCTTC	CASSGSGTGNYGYTF
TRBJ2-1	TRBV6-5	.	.	TGTGCCAGCAGTTCCACAGCGAGCTCCTACAATGAGCAGTTCTTC	CASSSTASSYNEQFF
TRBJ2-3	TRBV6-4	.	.	TGTGCCAGCAGTGAGGCGGCCGGGTCCACAGATACGCAGTATTTT	CASSEAAGSTDTQYF
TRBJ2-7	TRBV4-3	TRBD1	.	TGCGCCAGCAGCCAAGAGACCACAGGGGGCCCCTACGAGCAGTACTTC	CASSQETTGGPYEQYF
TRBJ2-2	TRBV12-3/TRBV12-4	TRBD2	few	TGTGCCAGCCGGCGTAGCGGGGCGGGATCCGGGGAGCTGTTTTTT	CASRRSGAGSGELFF
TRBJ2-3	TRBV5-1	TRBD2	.	TGCGCCTCATCCTTCAAGCGGGGGGGCGGAGATACGCAGTATTTT	CASSFKRGGGDTQYF
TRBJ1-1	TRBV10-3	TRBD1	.	TGTGCCATCAGTGGACAGGGTTCCACTGAAGCTTTCTTT	CAISGQGSTEAFF
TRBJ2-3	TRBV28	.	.	TGTGCCAGCAGCACTAGCCGCTCAGATACGCAGTATTTT	CASSTSRSDTQYF
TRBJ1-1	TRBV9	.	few	TGTGCCAGCAGCGCGACGAAAAACACTGAAGCTTTCTTT	CASSATKNTEAFF
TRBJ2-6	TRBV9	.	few	TGTGCCAGCAGCGTCGACTCTGGGGCCAACGTCCTGACTTTC	CASSVDSGANVLTF
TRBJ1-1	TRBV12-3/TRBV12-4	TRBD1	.	TGTGCCAGCAGTTTTCCCCTGACAGGGGTCGCGGTAAACACTGAAGCTTTCTTT	CASSFPLTGVAVNTEAFF
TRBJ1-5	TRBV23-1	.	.	TGCGCCAGCAGCTTCGACACGTACAATCAGCCCCAGCATTTT	CASSFDTYNQPQHF
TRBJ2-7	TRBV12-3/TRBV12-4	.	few	TGTGCCAGCAGTAGCTCGGGGGTCGGCTACGAGCAGTACTTC	CASSSSGVGYEQYF
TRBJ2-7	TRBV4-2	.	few	TGTGCCAGCAGCCCCGGACAGGGAGGGACCTACGAGCAGTACTTC	CASSPGQGGTYEQYF
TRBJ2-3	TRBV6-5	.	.	TGTGCCAGCAGTTACGGGGGAATGGGGACAGATACGCAGTATTTT	CASSYGGMGTDTQYF
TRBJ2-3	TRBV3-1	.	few	TGTGCCAGCAGCCAAGATGTAAAAGGGGCTAGCACAGATACGCAGTATTTT	CASSQDVKGASTDTQYF
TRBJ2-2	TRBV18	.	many	TGTGCCAGCAGCCCGCGGACCGGGGAGCTGTTTTTT	CASSPRTGELFF
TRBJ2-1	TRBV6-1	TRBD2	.	TGTGCCAGCAGTGCCTTAGCGGGGGGGCCTCGTAATGAGCAGTTCTTC	CASSALAGGPRNEQFF
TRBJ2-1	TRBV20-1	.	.	TGCAGTGCTAGAGATCTACGAGCGGGTTCATCCTACAATGAGCAGTTCTTC	CSARDLRAGSSYNEQFF
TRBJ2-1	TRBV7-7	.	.	TGTGCCAGCAGCTTAGGGGAGGGGACAGGCTCAAATGAGCAGTTCTTC	CASSLGEGTGSNEQFF
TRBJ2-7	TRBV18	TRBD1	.	TGTGCCAGCTCACCAGGGGACAGGGGCTCCTACGAGCAGTACTTC	CASSPGDRGSYEQYF
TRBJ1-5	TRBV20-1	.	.	TGCAGTGCTAGATATATGGGGGGATGGAATCAGCCCCAGCATTTT	CSARYMGGWNQPQHF
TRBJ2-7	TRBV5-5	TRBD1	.	TGTGCCAGCAGCCGGCTGGGACAGTCCACCTACGAGCAGTACTTC	CASSRLGQSTYEQYF
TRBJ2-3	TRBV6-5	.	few	TGTGCCAGCAGTTATAAGGGGGGGGGGGCGCAGTATTTT	CASSYKGGGAQYF
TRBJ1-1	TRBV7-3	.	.	TGTGCCAGCAGCTTGGGGGGGAGGGGCACTGAAGCTTTCTTT	CASSLGGRGTEAFF
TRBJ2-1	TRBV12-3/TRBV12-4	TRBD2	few	TGTGCCAGCAGTTTACCGGGTAGCGGGCGAAAGTCCTACAATGAGCAGTTCTTC	CASSLPGSGRKSYNEQFF